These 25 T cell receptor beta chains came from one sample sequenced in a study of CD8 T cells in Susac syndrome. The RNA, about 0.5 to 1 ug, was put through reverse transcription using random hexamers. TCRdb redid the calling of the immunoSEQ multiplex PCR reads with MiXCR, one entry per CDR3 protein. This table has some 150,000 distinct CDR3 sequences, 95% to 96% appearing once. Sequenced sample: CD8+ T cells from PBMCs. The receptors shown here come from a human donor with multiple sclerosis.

Here the CDR3 reads CASSQGYQGISGANVLTF. CDR3 DNA sequence: TGCGCCAGCAGCCAAGGTTACCAGGGAATCTCTGGGGCCAACGTCCTGACTTTC. The genes are TRBV4-1 and TRBJ2-6, with a tentative D call TRBD1 (5 bases). The CDR3 covers 18 residues. The germline V gene encodes CDR1 MGHRA and CDR2 YSYEKL. Trimming removed 1 base from V and 0 bases from J, with 13 bases in between.

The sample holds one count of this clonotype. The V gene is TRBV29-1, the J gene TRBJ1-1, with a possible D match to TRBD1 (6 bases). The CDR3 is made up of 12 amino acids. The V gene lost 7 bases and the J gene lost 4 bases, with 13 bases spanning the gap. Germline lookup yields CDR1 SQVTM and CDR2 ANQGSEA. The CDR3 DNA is TGCAGCGCCCCGGGACAACGCACTGAAGCTTTCTTT. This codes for CSAPGQRTEAFF. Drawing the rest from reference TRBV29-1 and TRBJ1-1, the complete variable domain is SAVISQKPSRDICQRGTSLTIQCQVDSQVTMMFWYRQQPGQSLTLIATANQGSEATYESGFVIDKFPISRPNLTFSTLTVSNMSPEDSSIYLCSAPGQRTEAFFGQGTRLTVV.

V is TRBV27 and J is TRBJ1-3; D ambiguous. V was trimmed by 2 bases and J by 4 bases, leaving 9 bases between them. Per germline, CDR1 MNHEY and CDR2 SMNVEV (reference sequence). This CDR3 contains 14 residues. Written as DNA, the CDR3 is TGTGCCAGCAGTTTAAAGGGCCCCGGAAACACCATATATTTT. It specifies CASSLKGPGNTIYF.

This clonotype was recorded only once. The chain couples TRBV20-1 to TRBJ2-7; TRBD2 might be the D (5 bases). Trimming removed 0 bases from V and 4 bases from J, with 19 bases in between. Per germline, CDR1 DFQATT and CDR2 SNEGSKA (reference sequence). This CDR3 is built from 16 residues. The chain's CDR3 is CSARDSRRLSLYEQYF. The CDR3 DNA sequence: TGCAGTGCTAGAGATAGTAGGAGGCTGTCCTTATACGAGCAGTACTTC.

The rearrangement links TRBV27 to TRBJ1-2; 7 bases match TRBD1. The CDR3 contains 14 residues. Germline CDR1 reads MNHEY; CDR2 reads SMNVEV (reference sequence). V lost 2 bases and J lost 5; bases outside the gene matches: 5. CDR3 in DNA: TGTGCCAGCAGTTTAGCAGGGGGTGGTTATGGCTACACCTTC. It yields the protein CASSLAGGGYGYTF.

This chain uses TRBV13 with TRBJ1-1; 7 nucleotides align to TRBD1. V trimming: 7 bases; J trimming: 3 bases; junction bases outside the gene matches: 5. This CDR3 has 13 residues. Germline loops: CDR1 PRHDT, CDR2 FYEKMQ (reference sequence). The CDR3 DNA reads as TGTGCCAGCACCCAGGGGGGTTACACTGAAGCTTTCTTT. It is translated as CASTQGGYTEAFF.

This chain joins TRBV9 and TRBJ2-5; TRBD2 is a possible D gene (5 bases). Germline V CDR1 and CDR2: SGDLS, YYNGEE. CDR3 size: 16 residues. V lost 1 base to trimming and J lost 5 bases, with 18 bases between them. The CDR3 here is CASSVSFGLSRETQYF. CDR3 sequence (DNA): TGTGCCAGCAGCGTATCGTTTGGACTCTCGAGGGAGACCCAGTACTTC.

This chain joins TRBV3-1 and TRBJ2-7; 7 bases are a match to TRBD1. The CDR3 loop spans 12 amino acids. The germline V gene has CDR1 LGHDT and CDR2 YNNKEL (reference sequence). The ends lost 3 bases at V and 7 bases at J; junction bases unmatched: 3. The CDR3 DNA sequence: TGTGCCAGCAGCCAGTACAGGGGTGAGCAGTACGTC. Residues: CASSQYRGEQYV.

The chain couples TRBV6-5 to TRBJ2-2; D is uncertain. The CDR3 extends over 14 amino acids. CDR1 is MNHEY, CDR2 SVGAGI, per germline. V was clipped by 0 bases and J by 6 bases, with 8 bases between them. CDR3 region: CASSYSSLPGELFF. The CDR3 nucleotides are TGTGCCAGCAGTTACTCCTCCCTCCCCGGGGAGCTGTTTTTT.

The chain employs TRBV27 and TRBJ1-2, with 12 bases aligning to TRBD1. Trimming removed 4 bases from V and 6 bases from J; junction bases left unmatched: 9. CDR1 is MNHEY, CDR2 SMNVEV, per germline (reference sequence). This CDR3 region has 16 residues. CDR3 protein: CASSSEGTGGADGYTF. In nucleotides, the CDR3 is TGTGCCAGCAGTTCCGAGGGGACAGGGGGCGCAGATGGCTACACCTTC.

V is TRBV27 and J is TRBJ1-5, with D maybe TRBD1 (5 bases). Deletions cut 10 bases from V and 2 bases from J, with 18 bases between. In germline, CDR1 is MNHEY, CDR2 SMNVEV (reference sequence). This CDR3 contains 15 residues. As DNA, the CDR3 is TGTGCCACTGGGGGGTCAGGGAATGGCAATCAGCCCCAGCATTTT. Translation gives CATGGSGNGNQPQHF.

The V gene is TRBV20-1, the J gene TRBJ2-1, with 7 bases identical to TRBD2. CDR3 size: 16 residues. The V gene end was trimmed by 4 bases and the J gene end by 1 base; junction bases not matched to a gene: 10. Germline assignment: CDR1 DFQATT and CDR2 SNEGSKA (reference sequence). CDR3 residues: CSAKKLRGVSYNEQFF. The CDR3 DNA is TGCAGTGCTAAAAAGCTCCGGGGGGTGTCCTACAATGAGCAGTTCTTC.

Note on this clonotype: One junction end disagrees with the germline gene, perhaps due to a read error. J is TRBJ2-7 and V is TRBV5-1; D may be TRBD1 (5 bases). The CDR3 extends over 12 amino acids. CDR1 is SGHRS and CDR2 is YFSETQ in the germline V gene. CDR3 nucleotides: TGTGCCAGCAGCTTAGGGGCATACGAGCAGTACTTC. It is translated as CASSLGAYEQYF.

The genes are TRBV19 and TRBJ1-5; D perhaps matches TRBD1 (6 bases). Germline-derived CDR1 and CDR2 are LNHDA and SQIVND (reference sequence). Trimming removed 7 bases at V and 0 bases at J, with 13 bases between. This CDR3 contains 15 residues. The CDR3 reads CASTYKQGSNQPQHF. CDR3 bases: TGTGCCAGTACCTATAAACAGGGTAGCAATCAGCCCCAGCATTTT.

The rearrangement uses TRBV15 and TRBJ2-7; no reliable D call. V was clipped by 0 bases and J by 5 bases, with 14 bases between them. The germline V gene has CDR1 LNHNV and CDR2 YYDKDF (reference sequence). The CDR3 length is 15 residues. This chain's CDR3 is CATSRDQEPPHEQYF. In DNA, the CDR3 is TGTGCCACCAGCAGAGATCAGGAACCTCCCCACGAGCAGTACTTC.

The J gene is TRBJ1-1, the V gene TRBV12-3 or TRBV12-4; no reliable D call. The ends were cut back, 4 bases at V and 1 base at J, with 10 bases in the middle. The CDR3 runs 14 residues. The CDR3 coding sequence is TGTGCCAGCAGTTCCCACATGGGGAACACTGAAGCTTTCTTT. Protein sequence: CASSSHMGNTEAFF.

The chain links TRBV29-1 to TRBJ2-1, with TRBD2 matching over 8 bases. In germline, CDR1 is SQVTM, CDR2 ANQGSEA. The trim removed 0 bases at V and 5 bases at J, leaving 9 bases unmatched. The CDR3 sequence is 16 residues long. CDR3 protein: CSVEESPAGGNNEQFF. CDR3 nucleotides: TGCAGCGTTGAAGAAAGTCCCGCGGGGGGCAACAATGAGCAGTTCTTC.

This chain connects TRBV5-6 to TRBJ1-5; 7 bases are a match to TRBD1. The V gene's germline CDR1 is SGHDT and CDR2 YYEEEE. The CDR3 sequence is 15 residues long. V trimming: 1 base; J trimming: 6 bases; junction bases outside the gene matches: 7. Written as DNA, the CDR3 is TGTGCCAGCAGCTTGCGGTCAGGGGGTATTCAGCCCCAGCATTTT. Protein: CASSLRSGGIQPQHF. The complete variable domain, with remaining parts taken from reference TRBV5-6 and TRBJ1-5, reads DAGVTQSPTHLIKTRGQQVTLRCSPKSGHDTVSWYQQALGQGPQFIFQYYEEEERQRGNFPDRFSGHQFPNYSSELNVNALLLGDSALYLCASSLRSGGIQPQHFGDGTRLSIL.

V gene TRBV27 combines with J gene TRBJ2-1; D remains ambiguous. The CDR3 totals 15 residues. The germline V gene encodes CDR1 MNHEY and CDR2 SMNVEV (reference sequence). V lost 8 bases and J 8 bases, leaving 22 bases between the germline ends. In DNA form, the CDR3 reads TGTGCCAGCGCCATCCAGACATTTACTTCCTATGAGCAGTTCTTC. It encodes CASAIQTFTSYEQFF.

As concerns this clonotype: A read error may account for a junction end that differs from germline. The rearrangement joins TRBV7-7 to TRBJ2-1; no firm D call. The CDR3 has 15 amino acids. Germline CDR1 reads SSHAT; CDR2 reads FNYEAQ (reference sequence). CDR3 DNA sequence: TGTGCTAGCAGCTCGGGTTCGGCCCTCTACAATGAGCAGTTCTTC. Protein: CASSSGSALYNEQFF.

The CDR3 region is CASSRWGFRGDMNTEAFF. The CDR3 nucleotides are TGTGCCAGCAGCCGCTGGGGGTTCCGAGGGGACATGAACACTGAAGCTTTCTTT. The chain is built from TRBV27 and TRBJ1-1; D is perhaps TRBD1 (6 bases). The CDR3 contains 18 residues. The ends were cut back, 6 bases at V and 0 bases at J, with 23 bases in the middle. Germline lookup yields CDR1 MNHEY and CDR2 SMNVEV (reference sequence).

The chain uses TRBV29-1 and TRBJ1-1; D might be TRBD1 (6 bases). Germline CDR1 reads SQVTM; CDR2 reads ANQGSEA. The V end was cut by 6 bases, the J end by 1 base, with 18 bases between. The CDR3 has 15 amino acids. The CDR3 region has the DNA TGCAGCGTCACCGGGACAACCCTTGGGAACACTGAAGCTTTCTTT. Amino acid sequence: CSVTGTTLGNTEAFF.

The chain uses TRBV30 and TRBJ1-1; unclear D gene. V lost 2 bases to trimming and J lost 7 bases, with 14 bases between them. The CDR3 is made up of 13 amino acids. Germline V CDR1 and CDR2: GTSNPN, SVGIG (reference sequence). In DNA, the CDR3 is TGTGCCTGGAGTTTCTCGCGGATCCATGAAGCTTTCTTT. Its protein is CAWSFSRIHEAFF.

The CDR3 nucleotides are TGTGCCAGCAGCACCGGACCCGCCTCCTACGAGCAGTACTTC. This sequence encodes CASSTGPASYEQYF. The rearrangement uses TRBV13 and TRBJ2-7; no clear D gene. V was cut by 5 bases and J by 0 bases, with 11 bases left in between. The CDR3 is 14 amino acids. The germline CDR1 and CDR2 sequences are PRHDT and FYEKMQ (reference sequence).

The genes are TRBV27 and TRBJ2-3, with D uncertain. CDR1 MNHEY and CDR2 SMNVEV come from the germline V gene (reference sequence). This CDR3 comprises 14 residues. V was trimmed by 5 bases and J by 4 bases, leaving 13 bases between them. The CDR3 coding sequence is TGTGCCAGCAGTCATTGGGATGGCCCAGATACGCAGTATTTT. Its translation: CASSHWDGPDTQYF.